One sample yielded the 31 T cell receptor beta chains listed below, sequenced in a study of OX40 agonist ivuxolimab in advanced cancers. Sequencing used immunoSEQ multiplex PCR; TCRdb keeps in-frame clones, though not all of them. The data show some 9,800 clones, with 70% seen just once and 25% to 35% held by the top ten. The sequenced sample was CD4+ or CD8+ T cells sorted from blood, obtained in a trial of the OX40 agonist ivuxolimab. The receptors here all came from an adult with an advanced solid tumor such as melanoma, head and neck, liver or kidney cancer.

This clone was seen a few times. The CDR3 region has the DNA TGTGCCAGCGCATCCCGGACCCGACTTGGTGGAAAACTGTTTTTT. This gives the protein CASASRTRLGGKLFF. V is TRBV27 and J is TRBJ1-4; D gene unclear. This CDR3 has 15 amino acids. V shed 8 bases and J shed 10 bases, with 23 bases lying between them. CDR1 is MNHEY and CDR2 is SMNVEV in the germline V gene (reference sequence). Drawing the rest from reference TRBV27 and TRBJ1-4, the complete variable domain is EAQVTQNPRYLITVTGKKLTVTCSQNMNHEYMSWYRQDPGLGLRQIYYSMNVEVTDKGDVPEGYKVSRKEKRNFPLILESPSPNQTSLYFCASASRTRLGGKLFFGSGTQLSVL.

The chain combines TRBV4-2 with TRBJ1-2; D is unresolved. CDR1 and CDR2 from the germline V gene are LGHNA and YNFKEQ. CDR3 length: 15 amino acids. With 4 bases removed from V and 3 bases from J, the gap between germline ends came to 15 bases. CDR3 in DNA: TGTGCCAGCAGCCCTGGACTCAGGCCGGACTATGGCTACACCTTC. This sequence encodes CASSPGLRPDYGYTF.

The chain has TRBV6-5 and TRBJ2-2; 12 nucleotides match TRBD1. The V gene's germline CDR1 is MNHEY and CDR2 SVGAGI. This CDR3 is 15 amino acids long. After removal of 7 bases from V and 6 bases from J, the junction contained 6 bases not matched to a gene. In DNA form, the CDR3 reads TGTGCCAGCACCCTCCGGGACAGGGGGCCCGGGGAGCTGTTTTTT. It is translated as CASTLRDRGPGELFF.

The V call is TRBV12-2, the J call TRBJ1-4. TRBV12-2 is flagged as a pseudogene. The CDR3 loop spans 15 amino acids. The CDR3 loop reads CASRSGGDFGEKLFF. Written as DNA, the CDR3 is TGTGCAAGTCGCTCAGGAGGGGACTTTGGGGAAAAACTGTTTTTT.

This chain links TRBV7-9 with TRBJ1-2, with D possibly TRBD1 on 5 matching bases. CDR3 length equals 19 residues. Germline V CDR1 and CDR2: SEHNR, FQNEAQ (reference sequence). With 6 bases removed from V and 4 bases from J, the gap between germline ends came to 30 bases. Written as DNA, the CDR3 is TGTGCCAGCAGTCACGACCTCGGTCGCCCAATGGGGCTTGCCTATGGCTACACCTTC. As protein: CASSHDLGRPMGLAYGYTF.

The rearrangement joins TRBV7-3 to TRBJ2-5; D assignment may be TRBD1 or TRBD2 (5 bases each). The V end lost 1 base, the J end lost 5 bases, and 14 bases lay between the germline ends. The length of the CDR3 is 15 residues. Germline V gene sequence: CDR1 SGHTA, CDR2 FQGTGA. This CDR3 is CASSLRGPDLETQYF. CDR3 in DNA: TGTGCCAGCAGCTTAAGGGGCCCGGACTTGGAGACCCAGTACTTC.

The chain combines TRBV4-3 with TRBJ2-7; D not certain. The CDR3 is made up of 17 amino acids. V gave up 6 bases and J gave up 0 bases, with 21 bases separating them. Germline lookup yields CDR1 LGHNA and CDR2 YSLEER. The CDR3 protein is CASSPGSRPFSSYEQYF. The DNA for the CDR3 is TGCGCCAGCAGTCCCGGGTCTCGCCCATTTAGCTCCTACGAGCAGTACTTC.

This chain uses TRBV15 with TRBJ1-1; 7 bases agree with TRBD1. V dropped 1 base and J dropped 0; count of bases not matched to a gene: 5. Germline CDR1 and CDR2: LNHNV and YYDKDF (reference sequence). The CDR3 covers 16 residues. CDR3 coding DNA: TGTGCCACCAGCAGAGGAAGACAGGGCATGAACACTGAAGCTTTCTTT. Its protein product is CATSRGRQGMNTEAFF. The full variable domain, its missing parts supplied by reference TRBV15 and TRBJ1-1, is DAMVIQNPRYQVTQFGKPVTLSCSQTLNHNVMYWYQQKSSQAPKLLFHYYDKDFNNEADTPDNFQSRRPNTSFCFLDIRSPGLGDTAMYLCATSRGRQGMNTEAFFGQGTRLTVV.

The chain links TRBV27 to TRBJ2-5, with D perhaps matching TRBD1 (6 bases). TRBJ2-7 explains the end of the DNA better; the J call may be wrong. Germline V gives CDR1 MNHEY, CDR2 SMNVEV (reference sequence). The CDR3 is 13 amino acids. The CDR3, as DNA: TGTGCCAGCAGTTTTGCAGGGGACTACGAGCAGTACTTC. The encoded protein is CASSFAGDYEQYF.

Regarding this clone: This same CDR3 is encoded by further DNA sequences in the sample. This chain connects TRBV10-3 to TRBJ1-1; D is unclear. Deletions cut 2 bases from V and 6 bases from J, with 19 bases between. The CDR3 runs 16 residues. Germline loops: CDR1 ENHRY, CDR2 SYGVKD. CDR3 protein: CAISERDRDSQSEAFF. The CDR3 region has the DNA TGTGCCATCAGTGAGAGAGACCGGGATAGTCAGTCTGAAGCTTTCTTT.

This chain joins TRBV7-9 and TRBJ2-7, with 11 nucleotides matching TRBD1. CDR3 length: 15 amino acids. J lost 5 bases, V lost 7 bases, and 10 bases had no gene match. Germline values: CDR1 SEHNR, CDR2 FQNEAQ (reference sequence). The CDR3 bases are TGTGCCAGCACCCCCACCGGGACAGGGGGGGACGAGCAGTACTTC. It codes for CASTPTGTGGDEQYF.

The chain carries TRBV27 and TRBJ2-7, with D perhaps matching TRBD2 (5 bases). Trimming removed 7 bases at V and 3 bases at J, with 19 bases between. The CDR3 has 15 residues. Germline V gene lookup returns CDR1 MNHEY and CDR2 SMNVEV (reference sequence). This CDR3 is CASTPRSGGRYEQYF. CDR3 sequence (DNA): TGTGCCAGCACTCCCCGGTCAGGAGGCCGCTACGAGCAGTACTTC.

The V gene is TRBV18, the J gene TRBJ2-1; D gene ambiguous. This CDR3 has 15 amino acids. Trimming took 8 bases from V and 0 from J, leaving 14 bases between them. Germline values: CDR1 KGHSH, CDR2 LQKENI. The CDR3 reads CASALRGSSYNEQFF. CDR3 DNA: TGTGCCAGCGCACTACGCGGTAGCTCCTACAATGAGCAGTTCTTC.

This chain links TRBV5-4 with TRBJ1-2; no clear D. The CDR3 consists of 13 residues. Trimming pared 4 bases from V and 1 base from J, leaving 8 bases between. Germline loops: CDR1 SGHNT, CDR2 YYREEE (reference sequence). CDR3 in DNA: TGTGCCAGCAGCGATGTGGGTAACTATGGCTACACCTTC. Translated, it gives CASSDVGNYGYTF.

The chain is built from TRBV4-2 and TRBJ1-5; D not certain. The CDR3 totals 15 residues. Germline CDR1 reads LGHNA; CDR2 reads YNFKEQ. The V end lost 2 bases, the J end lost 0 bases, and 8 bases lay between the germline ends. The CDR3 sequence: CASSQLGFSNQPQHF. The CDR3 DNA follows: TGTGCCAGCAGCCAATTAGGGTTTAGCAATCAGCCCCAGCATTTT.

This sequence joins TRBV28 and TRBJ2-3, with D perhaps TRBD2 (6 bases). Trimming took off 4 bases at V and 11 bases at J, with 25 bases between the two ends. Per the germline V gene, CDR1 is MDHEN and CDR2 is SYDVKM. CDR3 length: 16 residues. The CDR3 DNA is TGTGCCAGCAGTTCCATCCGGGACTCCCAAGGGGTGGGGCAGTATTTT. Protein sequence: CASSSIRDSQGVGQYF. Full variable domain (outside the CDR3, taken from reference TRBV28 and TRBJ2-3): DVKVTQSSRYLVKRTGEKVFLECVQDMDHENMFWYRQDPGLGLRLIYFSYDVKMKEKGDIPEGYSVSREKKERFSLILESASTNQTSMYLCASSSIRDSQGVGQYFGPGTRLTVL.

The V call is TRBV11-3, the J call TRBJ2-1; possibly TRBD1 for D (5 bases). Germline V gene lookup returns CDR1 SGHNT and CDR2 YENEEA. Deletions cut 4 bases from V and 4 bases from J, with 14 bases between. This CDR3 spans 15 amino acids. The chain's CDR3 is CASSSRQGGYNEQFF. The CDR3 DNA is TGTGCCAGCAGCTCCCGGCAGGGTGGTTACAATGAGCAGTTCTTC. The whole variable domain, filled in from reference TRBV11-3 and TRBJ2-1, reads EAGVVQSPRYKIIEKKQPVAFWCNPISGHNTLYWYLQNLGQGPELLIRYENEEAVDDSQLPKDRFSAERLKGVDSTLKIQPAELGDSAVYLCASSSRQGGYNEQFFGPGTRLTVL.

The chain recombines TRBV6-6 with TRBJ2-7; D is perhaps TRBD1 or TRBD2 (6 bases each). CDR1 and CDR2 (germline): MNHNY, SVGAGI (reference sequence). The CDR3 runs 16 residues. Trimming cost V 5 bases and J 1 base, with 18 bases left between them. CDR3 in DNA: TGTGCCAGCAGTCGTCCAGGGGAGGTAAAGTCCTACGAGCAGTACTTC. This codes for CASSRPGEVKSYEQYF.

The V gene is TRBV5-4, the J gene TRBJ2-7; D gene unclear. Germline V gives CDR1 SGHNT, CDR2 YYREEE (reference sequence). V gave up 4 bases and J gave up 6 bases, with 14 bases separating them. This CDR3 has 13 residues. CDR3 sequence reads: CASSPSSSGEQYF. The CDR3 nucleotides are TGTGCCAGCAGCCCAAGTTCCTCTGGCGAGCAGTACTTC. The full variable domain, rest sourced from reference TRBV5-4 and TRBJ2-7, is ETGVTQSPTHLIKTRGQQVTLRCSSQSGHNTVSWYQQALGQGPQFIFQYYREEENGRGNFPPRFSGLQFPNYSSELNVNALELDDSALYLCASSPSSSGEQYFGPGTRLTVT.

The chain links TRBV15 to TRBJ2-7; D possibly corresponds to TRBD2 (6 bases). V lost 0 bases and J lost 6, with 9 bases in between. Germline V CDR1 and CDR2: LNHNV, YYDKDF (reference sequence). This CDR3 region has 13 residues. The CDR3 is CATSRDLGGEQYF. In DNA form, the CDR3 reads TGTGCCACCAGCAGAGATCTGGGGGGCGAGCAGTACTTC. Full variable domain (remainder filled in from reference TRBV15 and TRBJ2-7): DAMVIQNPRYQVTQFGKPVTLSCSQTLNHNVMYWYQQKSSQAPKLLFHYYDKDFNNEADTPDNFQSRRPNTSFCFLDIRSPGLGDTAMYLCATSRDLGGEQYFGPGTRLTVT.

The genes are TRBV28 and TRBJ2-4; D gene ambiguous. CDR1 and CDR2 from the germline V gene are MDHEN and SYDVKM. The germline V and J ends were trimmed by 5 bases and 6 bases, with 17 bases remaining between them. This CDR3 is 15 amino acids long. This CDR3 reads CASSTEYSATNIQYF. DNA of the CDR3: TGTGCCAGCAGTACGGAATACAGCGCGACAAACATTCAGTACTTC.

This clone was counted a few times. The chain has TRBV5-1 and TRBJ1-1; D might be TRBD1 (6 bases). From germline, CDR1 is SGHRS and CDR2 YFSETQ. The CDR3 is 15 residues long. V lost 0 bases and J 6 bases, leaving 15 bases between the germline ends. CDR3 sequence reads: CASSLETGAMAEAFF. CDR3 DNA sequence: TGCGCCAGCAGCTTGGAGACGGGGGCGATGGCTGAAGCTTTCTTT.

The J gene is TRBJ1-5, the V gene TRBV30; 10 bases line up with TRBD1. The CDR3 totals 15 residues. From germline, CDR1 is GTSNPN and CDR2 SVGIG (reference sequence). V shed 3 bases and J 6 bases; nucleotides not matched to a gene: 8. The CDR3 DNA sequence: TGTGCCTGGAGATTGGGGACAGGGGAACGTCAGCCCCAGCATTTT. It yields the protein CAWRLGTGERQPQHF.

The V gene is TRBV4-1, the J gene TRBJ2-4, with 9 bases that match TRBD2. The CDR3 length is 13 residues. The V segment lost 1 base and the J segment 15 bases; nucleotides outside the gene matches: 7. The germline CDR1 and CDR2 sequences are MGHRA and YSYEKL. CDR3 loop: CASSQVLAGVRYF. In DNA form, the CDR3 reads TGCGCCAGCAGCCAAGTATTAGCGGGAGTTCGGTACTTC.

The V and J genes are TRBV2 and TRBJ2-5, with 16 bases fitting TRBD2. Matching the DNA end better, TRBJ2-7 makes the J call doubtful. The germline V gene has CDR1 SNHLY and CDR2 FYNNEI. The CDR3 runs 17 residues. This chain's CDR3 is CASSRGTSGRAGREQYF. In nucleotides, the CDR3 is TGTGCCAGCAGTAGAGGGACTAGCGGGAGGGCCGGCCGCGAGCAGTACTTC.

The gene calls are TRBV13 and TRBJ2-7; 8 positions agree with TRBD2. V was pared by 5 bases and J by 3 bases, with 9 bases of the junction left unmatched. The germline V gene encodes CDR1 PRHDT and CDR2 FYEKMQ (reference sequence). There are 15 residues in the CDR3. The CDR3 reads CASSPRRAGGYEQYF. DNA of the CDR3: TGTGCCAGCAGCCCACGGCGCGCGGGAGGCTACGAGCAGTACTTC.

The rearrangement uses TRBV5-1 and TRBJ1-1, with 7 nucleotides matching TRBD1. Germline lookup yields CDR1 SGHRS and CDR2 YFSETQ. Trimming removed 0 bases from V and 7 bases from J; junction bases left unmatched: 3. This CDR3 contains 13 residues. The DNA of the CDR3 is TGCGCCAGCAGCTTGGGCCAGGGGGATGAAGCTTTCTTT. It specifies CASSLGQGDEAFF.

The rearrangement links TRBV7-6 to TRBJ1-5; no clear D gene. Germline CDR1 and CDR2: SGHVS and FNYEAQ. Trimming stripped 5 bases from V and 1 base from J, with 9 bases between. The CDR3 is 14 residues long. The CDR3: CASSEFESNQPQHF. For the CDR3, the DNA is TGTGCCAGCAGCGAATTTGAGAGCAATCAGCCCCAGCATTTT.

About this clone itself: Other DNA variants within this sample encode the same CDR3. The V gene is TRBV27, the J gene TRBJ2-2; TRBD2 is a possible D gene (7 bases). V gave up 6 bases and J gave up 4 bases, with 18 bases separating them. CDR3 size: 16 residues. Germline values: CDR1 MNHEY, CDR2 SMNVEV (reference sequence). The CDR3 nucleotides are TGTGCCAGCAGCCCCCAAGGGGGGGGTGGCACCGGGGAGCTGTTTTTT. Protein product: CASSPQGGGGTGELFF.

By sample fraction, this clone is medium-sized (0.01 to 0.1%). In nucleotides, the CDR3 is TGCGCCAGCAGTGTGGATACGCAGTATTTT. Amino acids: CASSVDTQYF. The chain combines TRBV10-1 with TRBJ2-3; D gene unclear. The CDR3 has 10 amino acids. CDR1 is WNHNN and CDR2 is SYGVQD in the germline V gene (reference sequence). Trimming removed 4 bases from V and 6 bases from J, with 2 bases in between.

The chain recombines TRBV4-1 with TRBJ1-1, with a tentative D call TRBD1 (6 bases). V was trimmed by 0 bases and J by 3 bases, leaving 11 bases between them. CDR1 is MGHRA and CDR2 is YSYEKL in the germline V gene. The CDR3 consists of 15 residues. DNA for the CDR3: TGCGCCAGCAGCCAAGATAGGGGGAGGTACACTGAAGCTTTCTTT. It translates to CASSQDRGRYTEAFF.